The TCR beta chain described here comes from a study of T-cell memory formation after mild COVID-19. Study-wide findings and caveats: Cross-reactive memory apparently joined, as some responding clones appeared in pre-infection memory.

As to this clonotype: Antigen specificity is unknown.

J was trimmed by 8 bases and V by 0 bases; bases with no gene match: 6. CDR1 and CDR2 from the germline V gene are LGHNA and YSLEER. This CDR3 is 15 amino acids long. MiXCR, run by TCRdb on the 5' RACE reads, gives a single entry per CDR3 protein. Of roughly 400,000 distinct CDR3 sequences in the sample, roughly 15% are singletons; the top ten hold approximately 21%. The origin of this receptor is a man in his late teens or twenties who had mild COVID-19 (a few samples of this study predate the infection). Cell type and time point are not known. V usage is TRBV4-3 and J usage is TRBJ2-1, with 8 bases identical to TRBD2. What was sequenced was PBMCs or a T cell subset sorted from them (not recorded which). The DNA of the CDR3 is TGCGCCAGCAGCCAAGATTACGGGGGGGGGTATGAGCAGTTCTTC. It specifies CASSQDYGGGYEQFF.